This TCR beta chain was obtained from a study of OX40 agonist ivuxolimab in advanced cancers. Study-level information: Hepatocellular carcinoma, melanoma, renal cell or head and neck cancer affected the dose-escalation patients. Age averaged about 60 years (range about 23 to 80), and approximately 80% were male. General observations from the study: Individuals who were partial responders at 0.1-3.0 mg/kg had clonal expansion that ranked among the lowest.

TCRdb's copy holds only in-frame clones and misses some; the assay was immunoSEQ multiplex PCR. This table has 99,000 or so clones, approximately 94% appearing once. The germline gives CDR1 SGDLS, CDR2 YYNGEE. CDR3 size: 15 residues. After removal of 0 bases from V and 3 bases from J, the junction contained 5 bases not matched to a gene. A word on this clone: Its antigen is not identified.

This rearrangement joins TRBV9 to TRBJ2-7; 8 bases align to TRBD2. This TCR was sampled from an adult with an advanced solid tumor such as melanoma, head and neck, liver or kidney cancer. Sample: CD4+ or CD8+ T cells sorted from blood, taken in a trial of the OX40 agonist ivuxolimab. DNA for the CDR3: TGTGCCAGCAGCGTAGCTCCGACTAGCGACTACGAGCAGTACTTC. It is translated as CASSVAPTSDYEQYF. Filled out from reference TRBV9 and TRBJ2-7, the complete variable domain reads DSGVTQTPKHLITATGQRVTLRCSPRSGDLSVYWYQQSLDQGLQFLIQYYNGEERAKGNILERFSAQQFPDLHSELNLSSLELGDSALYFCASSVAPTSDYEQYFGPGTRLTVT.